Below, one T cell receptor (beta chain) is given with its context. This sample also contains other DNA sequences that code for the same CDR3. This sample was taken from a study of shared clonotypes between healthy human individuals. The germline V and J ends were trimmed by 5 bases and 8 bases, with 12 bases remaining between them. The CDR3 contains 12 residues. Germline CDR1 is SGHTA and CDR2 is FQGNSA. This table comes from immunoSEQ multiplex PCR, and its TCRdb copy is limited to in-frame clones, with some not included. The data hold more than 1,200,000 clones, with around 98.5% observed a single time.

Sequences were obtained from naive CD4+ T cells sorted from blood. Subset in this sample: CD45RA+ positively selected. The chain joins TRBV7-2 to TRBJ1-2; D is unresolved. The sequence derives from a man under 40 in good health. This CDR3 reads CASSPPGGGYTF. CDR3 bases: TGTGCCAGCAGCCCCCCCGGAGGGGGCTACACCTTC.